Shown below are 24 T cell receptor beta chains from a single sample sequenced in a study of CD8 T cells in ankylosing spondylitis. From the 5' RACE reads, TCRdb called clonotypes with MiXCR, one entry per CDR3 protein. The data show 35,000 or so distinct CDR3 sequences, approximately 15% seen once. The sequencing input was blood. The origin of the receptors is a male donor with ankylosing spondylitis or in good health (not recorded which).

The gene calls are TRBV28 and TRBJ2-5, with D perhaps assigned TRBD1 or TRBD2 (5 bases each). Germline loops: CDR1 MDHEN, CDR2 SYDVKM. The CDR3 is made up of 13 amino acids. Trimming left V 9 bases short and J 3 bases short, with 14 bases between. The CDR3 loop reads CASLSGAKETQYF. Here the CDR3 DNA reads TGTGCCAGTTTATCCGGGGCTAAAGAGACCCAGTACTTC. The variable domain in full, completed from reference TRBV28 and TRBJ2-5, reads DVKVTQSSRYLVKRTGEKVFLECVQDMDHENMFWYRQDPGLGLRLIYFSYDVKMKEKGDIPEGYSVSREKKERFSLILESASTNQTSMYLCASLSGAKETQYFGPGTRLLVL.

The CDR3 protein is CAWKGRRDRGVGGTNEKLFF. As DNA, the CDR3 is TGTGCCTGGAAGGGGCGCCGGGACAGGGGGGTTGGAGGCACTAATGAAAAACTGTTTTTT. The rearrangement links TRBV30 to TRBJ1-4; 11 nucleotides match TRBD1. The CDR3 has 20 residues. The junction had 18 bases not matched to a gene; V was cut back by 4 bases and J by 2 bases. Per the germline V gene, CDR1 is GTSNPN and CDR2 is SVGIG (reference sequence).

The chain is built from TRBV28 and TRBJ2-5; TRBD2 agrees at 7 bases. This CDR3 is built from 12 residues. Germline loops: CDR1 MDHEN, CDR2 SYDVKM. V dropped 6 bases and J dropped 4; count of bases not matched to a gene: 2. The CDR3 here is CASSSGTETQYF. The CDR3, as DNA: TGTGCCAGCAGCAGCGGGACAGAGACCCAGTACTTC.

This clonotype was counted a few times. The chain carries TRBV7-2 and TRBJ2-1, with 10 positions matching TRBD1. Germline CDR1 is SGHTA and CDR2 is FQGNSA. J lost 7 bases, V lost 6 bases, and 9 bases had no gene match. The CDR3 sequence is 15 residues long. DNA for the CDR3: TGTGCCAGCAGATCAGACAGGGGGCTGTTGAATGAGCAGTTCTTC. Protein sequence: CASRSDRGLLNEQFF. The whole variable domain, remainder taken from reference TRBV7-2 and TRBJ2-1, is GAGVSQSPSNKVTEKGKDVELRCDPISGHTALYWYRQSLGQGLEFLIYFQGNSAPDKSGLPSDRFSAERTGGSVSTLTIQRTQQEDSAVYLCASRSDRGLLNEQFFGPGTRLTVL.

The V gene is TRBV28, the J gene TRBJ2-1, with TRBD1 identical over 7 bases. CDR3 length equals 15 residues. Germline CDR1 is MDHEN and CDR2 is SYDVKM. The ends lost 5 bases at V and 3 bases at J; junction bases unmatched: 7. Here the CDR3 reads CASSRQGVVYNEQFF. As DNA, the CDR3 is TGTGCCAGCAGTCGACAGGGTGTTGTCTACAATGAGCAGTTCTTC.

This clonotype was detected a few times. The rearrangement joins TRBV20-1 to TRBJ1-4; D may be TRBD1 (5 bases). CDR3 length: 15 amino acids. CDR1 and CDR2 (germline): DFQATT, SNEGSKA (reference sequence). V shed 1 base and J shed 7 bases, with 16 bases lying between them. CDR3 DNA sequence: TGCAGTGCTAGAGTCAGAGGACCTCAGGGTGAAAAACTGTTTTTT. Its protein is CSARVRGPQGEKLFF.

The J gene is TRBJ2-3, the V gene TRBV4-3; 11 bases map to TRBD2. Germline V gene data show CDR1 as LGHNA and CDR2 as YSLEER. The CDR3 sequence is 16 residues long. J lost 2 bases, V lost 2 bases, and 3 bases had no gene match. CDR3 sequence: CASSQRGLAVTDTQYF. CDR3 DNA: TGCGCCAGCAGCCAACGGGGACTAGCGGTCACAGATACGCAGTATTTT.

This clonotype was counted at least ten times. The chain is built from TRBV5-1 and TRBJ2-1, with D unclear. The V and J ends lost 0 bases and 7 bases respectively, with 11 bases between them. Germline values: CDR1 SGHRS, CDR2 YFSETQ. The CDR3 spans 14 residues. The CDR3 here is CASSLEGRSNEQFF. Written as DNA, the CDR3 is TGCGCCAGCAGCTTGGAGGGTCGGAGTAATGAGCAGTTCTTC.

The rearrangement joins TRBV20-1 to TRBJ2-5; 8 bases match TRBD2. J gave up 0 bases and V 5 bases, and 8 bases lay outside the gene matches. In germline, CDR1 is DFQATT, CDR2 SNEGSKA (reference sequence). There are 15 residues in the CDR3. Here the CDR3 DNA reads TGCAGTGCTGGAGTTTCGGGAGGGTACCAAGAGACCCAGTACTTC. This gives the protein CSAGVSGGYQETQYF.

Many counts were recorded for this clonotype. The V gene is TRBV20-1, the J gene TRBJ2-5, with TRBD1 matching over 7 bases. This CDR3 spans 13 amino acids. V lost 1 base and J lost 5; bases outside the gene matches: 4. CDR1 is DFQATT, CDR2 SNEGSKA, per germline (reference sequence). The CDR3 region is CSARGQGWETQYF. The CDR3 DNA reads as TGCAGTGCTAGAGGACAGGGCTGGGAGACCCAGTACTTC.

This chain links TRBV29-1 with TRBJ2-5; D gene unclear. CDR1 is SQVTM and CDR2 is ANQGSEA in the germline V gene. This CDR3 spans 11 amino acids. The germline V and J ends were trimmed by 7 bases and 4 bases, with 10 bases remaining between them. The CDR3: CSANPGETQYF. In nucleotides, the CDR3 is TGCAGCGCCAATCCCGGAGAGACCCAGTACTTC.

The chain couples TRBV5-1 to TRBJ1-1, with D unclear. This CDR3 spans 16 amino acids. Germline CDR1 SGHRS, CDR2 YFSETQ. The V end was cut by 4 bases, the J end by 3 bases, with 19 bases between. The CDR3 bases are TGCGCCAGCAGCCCGGACTTGATTAATCTGGACACTGAAGCTTTCTTT. The encoded protein is CASSPDLINLDTEAFF.

V and J are TRBV7-2 and TRBJ1-2; no clear D gene. Trimming pared 1 base from V and 6 bases from J, leaving 9 bases between. The CDR3 is 13 residues long. The germline CDR1 and CDR2 sequences are SGHTA and FQGNSA. CDR3 region: CASSLVSGDGYTF. CDR3 sequence (DNA): TGTGCCAGCAGCTTAGTGAGCGGGGATGGCTACACCTTC.

In this sample, this clonotype turned up many times. The rearrangement uses TRBV12-3 or TRBV12-4 and TRBJ1-6; no clear D gene. Trimming took off 2 bases at V and 7 bases at J, with 9 bases between the two ends. This CDR3 comprises 14 residues. CDR3 region: CASSLWAENSPLHF. Written as DNA, the CDR3 is TGTGCCAGCAGTTTATGGGCGGAGAATTCACCCCTCCACTTT.

The CDR3 reads CASSQTSQGGQETQYF. Here the CDR3 DNA reads TGTGCCAGCAGTCAAACCTCACAGGGGGGCCAAGAGACCCAGTACTTC. The V call is TRBV6-5, the J call TRBJ2-5; TRBD1 aligns across 8 bases. Per germline, CDR1 MNHEY and CDR2 SVGAGI. J was trimmed by 1 base and V by 5 bases; bases with no gene match: 9. The CDR3 sequence is 16 residues long.

The chain combines TRBV12-3 or TRBV12-4 with TRBJ2-3; D assignment may be TRBD1 or TRBD2 (5 bases each). The CDR3 has 14 amino acids. Trimming left V 3 bases short and J 6 bases short, with 13 bases between. The CDR3 region is CASSLGTPGDTQYF. Here the CDR3 DNA reads TGTGCCAGCAGTTTGGGGACGCCAGGGGATACGCAGTATTTT.

The gene calls are TRBV7-2 and TRBJ1-1; D perhaps matches TRBD1 (5 bases). With 5 bases removed from V and 1 base from J, the gap between germline ends came to 8 bases. The CDR3 sequence is 13 residues long. CDR1 is SGHTA and CDR2 is FQGNSA in the germline V gene. CDR3 protein: CASSTDRNTEAFF. As DNA, the CDR3 is TGTGCCAGCAGCACTGACAGGAACACTGAAGCTTTCTTT.

The J gene is TRBJ2-7, the V gene TRBV2, with a tentative D call TRBD1 (5 bases). This CDR3 is built from 14 residues. Germline V gene lookup returns CDR1 SNHLY and CDR2 FYNNEI. Trimming took 6 bases from V and 7 from J, leaving 19 bases between them. As DNA, the CDR3 is TGTGCCAGCAGGAGCAGGGAATTTAGTGTGGAGCAGTACGTC. The encoded protein is CASRSREFSVEQYV.

This clonotype has a handful of counts. The genes are TRBV6-2 or TRBV6-3 and TRBJ2-6; D is ambiguous. The germline V and J ends were trimmed by 0 bases and 1 base, with 4 bases remaining between them. This CDR3 is 15 amino acids long. Germline CDR1 reads MNHEY; CDR2 reads SVGEGT. The CDR3 region has the DNA TGTGCCAGCAGTTACTCCCGTTCTGGGGCCAACGTCCTGACTTTC. Translation: CASSYSRSGANVLTF.

This clonotype was seen more than once but under ten times. The CDR3 DNA follows: TGTGCCAGCAGTTTCGGAGGTGCCAGCAAAAACATTCAGTACTTC. Translating gives CASSFGGASKNIQYF. The chain couples TRBV28 to TRBJ2-4, with D possibly matching TRBD2 (5 bases). Germline V CDR1 and CDR2: MDHEN, SYDVKM. V was clipped by 3 bases and J by 3 bases, with 12 bases between them. This CDR3 has 15 amino acids. Combining the CDR3 with reference TRBV28 and TRBJ2-4 gives the whole variable domain DVKVTQSSRYLVKRTGEKVFLECVQDMDHENMFWYRQDPGLGLRLIYFSYDVKMKEKGDIPEGYSVSREKKERFSLILESASTNQTSMYLCASSFGGASKNIQYFGAGTRLSVL.

The chain has TRBV12-3 or TRBV12-4 and TRBJ1-2; D remains ambiguous. The V gene lost 8 bases and the J gene lost 0 bases, with 7 bases spanning the gap. The CDR3 totals 12 residues. The CDR3 coding sequence is TGTGCCAGCTCTCAGACTAACTATGGCTACACCTTC. It specifies CASSQTNYGYTF.

The gene calls are TRBV3-1 and TRBJ2-2; a possible D gene is TRBD1 (5 bases). Deletions cut 6 bases from V and 2 bases from J, with 13 bases between. Germline V gives CDR1 LGHDT, CDR2 YNNKEL (reference sequence). This CDR3 is built from 15 residues. In DNA form, the CDR3 reads TGTGCCAGCAGGTCCCTTGGGGCAAACACCGGGGAGCTGTTTTTT. Encoded protein: CASRSLGANTGELFF.

This clonotype was counted a few times. The rearrangement uses TRBV27 and TRBJ2-1; possibly TRBD1 for D (5 bases). There are 14 residues in the CDR3. The germline V gene encodes CDR1 MNHEY and CDR2 SMNVEV (reference sequence). V lost 9 bases, J lost 2 bases, and 14 bases lay in between. The chain's CDR3 is CASTPGNPYNEQFF. As DNA, the CDR3 is TGTGCCAGTACCCCAGGGAACCCCTACAATGAGCAGTTCTTC.

This clonotype was observed many times. This chain uses TRBV12-3 or TRBV12-4 with TRBJ2-1; D is possibly TRBD2 (6 bases). The CDR3 has 15 residues. The V and J ends lost 0 bases and 4 bases respectively, with 10 bases between them. As DNA, the CDR3 is TGTGCCAGCAGTTTAGCGGGAGGTCAGTACAATGAGCAGTTCTTC. It codes for CASSLAGGQYNEQFF.